The sequence of this T cell receptor (beta chain) was determined in a study of T cell repertoires in cytomegalovirus infection. A remark on this clonotype: What it recognizes is unknown.

One entry per CDR3 protein, called by TCRdb with MiXCR from the reads. The sample records 550,000 to 850,000 distinct CDR3 sequences, 33% being singletons. CDR1 and CDR2 from the germline V gene are MDHEN and SYDVKM. CDR3 length: 17 amino acids. After removal of 6 bases from V and 3 bases from J, the junction contained 17 bases not matched to a gene. The receptor comes from a human donor in good health (CMV status not recorded). Some clones in this sample may be carry-over from other donors' samples. The material was cultured PBMCs, obtained from culture after CMV antigen stimulation. The chain has TRBV28 and TRBJ2-7; the match to TRBD1 covers 7 bases. The CDR3 DNA follows: TGTGCCAGCAGCGCAACCCACCCCGGGACAGCAGACTACGAGCAGTACTTC. This sequence encodes CASSATHPGTADYEQYF.